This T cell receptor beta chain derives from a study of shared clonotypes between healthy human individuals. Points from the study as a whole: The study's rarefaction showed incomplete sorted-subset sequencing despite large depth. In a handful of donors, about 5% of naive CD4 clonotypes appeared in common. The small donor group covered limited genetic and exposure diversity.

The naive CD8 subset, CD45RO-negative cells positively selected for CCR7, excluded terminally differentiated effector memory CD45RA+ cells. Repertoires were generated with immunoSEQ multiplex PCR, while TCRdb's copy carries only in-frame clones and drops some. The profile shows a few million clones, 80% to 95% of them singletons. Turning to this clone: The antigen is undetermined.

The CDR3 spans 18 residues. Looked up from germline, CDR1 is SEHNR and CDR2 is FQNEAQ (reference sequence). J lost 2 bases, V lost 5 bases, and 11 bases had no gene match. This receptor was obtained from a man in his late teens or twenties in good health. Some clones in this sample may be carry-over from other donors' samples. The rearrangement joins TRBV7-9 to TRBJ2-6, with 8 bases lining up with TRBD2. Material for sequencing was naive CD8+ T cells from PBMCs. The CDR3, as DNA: TGTGCCAGCAGCGGGGCTAGCGGGCGGAGGACTGGGGCCAACGTCCTGACTTTC. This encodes CASSGASGRRTGANVLTF.